The entry below describes one TCR beta chain. Its antigen is still unknown. It was into CD45RA+ naive and CD45RA-negative memory subsets that the CD4+ cells were split. The record originates from a study of shared clonotypes between healthy human individuals. Study findings and constraints: Exclusively blood specimens were collected; tissue repertoires likely differ. Incompleteness in sorted-subset sequencing, despite large depth, was shown by rarefaction.

V shed 1 base and J 2 bases; nucleotides not matched to a gene: 3. CDR1 is SGHNT and CDR2 is YYREEE in the germline V gene (reference sequence). The CDR3 covers 14 residues. Original analysis: ImmunoSEQ gave junction-only sequences without quality scores, so filtering differed. The method was immunoSEQ multiplex PCR; TCRdb's version includes in-frame clones alone and lacks a portion of them. Clone size and V and J calls were adopted from that table, with D and trimming inferred from the DNA. The table includes about 710,000 clones, about three quarters detected once. The receptor was derived from a woman under 40 in good health. This rearrangement joins TRBV5-4 to TRBJ2-7; 7 bases are a match to TRBD1. Sequenced material: memory CD4+ T cells sorted from blood. The subset here: CD45RA-negative fraction. Here the CDR3 DNA reads TGTGCCAGCAGCTTGATGGGACAGACCTACGAGCAGTACTTC. Amino acids: CASSLMGQTYEQYF.